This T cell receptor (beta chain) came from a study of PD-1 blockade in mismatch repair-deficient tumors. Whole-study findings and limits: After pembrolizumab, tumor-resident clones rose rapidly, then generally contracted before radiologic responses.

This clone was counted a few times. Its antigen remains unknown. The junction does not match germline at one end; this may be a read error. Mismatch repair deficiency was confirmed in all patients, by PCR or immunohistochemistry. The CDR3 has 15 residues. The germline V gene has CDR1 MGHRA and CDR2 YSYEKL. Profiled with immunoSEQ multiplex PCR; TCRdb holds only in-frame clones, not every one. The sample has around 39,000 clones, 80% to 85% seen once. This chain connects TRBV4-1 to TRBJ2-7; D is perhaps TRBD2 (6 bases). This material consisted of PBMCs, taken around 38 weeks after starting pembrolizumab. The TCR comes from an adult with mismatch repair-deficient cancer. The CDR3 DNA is TGCGCCAGCAGCCAAGATCGAAGCGGCGGAGGGCTTAATACCTTC. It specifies CASSQDRSGGGLNTF.